A selection of T cell receptor beta chains follows, all from one sample in a study of blood T cell repertoires in COVID-19. Here immunoSEQ multiplex PCR was the method, and the copy in TCRdb shows in-frame clones only, minus some. Among fewer than 300,000 clones listed, 85% to 90% were seen once. The sample taken for sequencing was PBMCs or T cells enriched from blood (not recorded which). The receptors stem from a man in his forties or fifties who had recovered from COVID-19. Both conserved end residues are part of each CDR3. Each record gives: clone size, J gene, D gene, V gene, CDR3 length, CDR3 protein, CDR3 DNA. A D gene is named only where the DNA matches it firmly. Size values are once, few and many counts, or a class for expanded clones, and some rows have none.

- | TRBJ1-2 | - | TRBV7-9 | 18 | CASSLGALDTVRERGYTF | TGTGCCAGCAGCTTAGGAGCCCTAGATACGGTTCGAGAGAGAGGCTACACCTTC
- | TRBJ2-7 | - | TRBV11-2 | 16 | CASSTRTTESSYEQYF | TGTGCCAGCAGCACTCGGACAACCGAGAGCTCCTACGAGCAGTACTTC
- | TRBJ2-7 | - | TRBV11-2 | 15 | CASSLADSPYYEQYF | TGTGCCAGCAGCTTAGCCGACAGTCCCTACTACGAGCAGTACTTC
- | TRBJ1-1 | - | TRBV3-1/TRBV3-2 | 13 | CASSPGSGTEAFF | TGTGCCAGCAGCCCCGGCTCGGGCACTGAAGCTTTCTTT
- | TRBJ2-1 | - | TRBV2 | 14 | CASSGLVGGNEQFF | TGTGCCAGCAGTGGACTAGTGGGCGGGAATGAGCAGTTCTTC
once | TRBJ2-7 | TRBD1 | TRBV6-5 | 15 | CASSRDSQLSYEQYF | TGTGCCAGCAGCCGGGACAGCCAACTATCCTACGAGCAGTACTTC
- | TRBJ2-7 | - | TRBV28 | 13 | CASKGTNSYEQYF | TGTGCCAGCAAAGGGACAAACTCCTACGAGCAGTACTTC
- | TRBJ2-3 | - | TRBV3-1/TRBV3-2 | 13 | CATRKAVQDTQYF | TGTGCCACCCGAAAAGCGGTTCAAGATACGCAGTATTTT
- | TRBJ2-7 | TRBD1 | TRBV28 | 15 | CASSRQGATSYEQYF | TGTGCCAGCAGCCGACAGGGGGCGACCTCCTACGAGCAGTACTTC
- | TRBJ1-1 | TRBD1 | TRBV12-3/TRBV12-4 | 11 | CASRRQGEAFF | TGTGCCAGCAGACGACAGGGGGAAGCTTTCTTT
- | TRBJ2-7 | TRBD1 | TRBV19 | 15 | CASSIGDRVIYEQYF | TGTGCCAGTAGTATAGGGGACAGGGTCATCTACGAGCAGTACTTC
- | TRBJ1-3 | - | TRBV6-5 | 15 | CASSYAPGPGNTIYF | TGTGCCAGCAGTTACGCCCCAGGGCCTGGAAACACCATATATTTT
- | TRBJ2-1 | TRBD2 | TRBV7-8 | 13 | CASTGGVYNEQFF | TGTGCCAGCACCGGGGGGGTCTACAATGAGCAGTTCTTC
- | TRBJ2-2 | - | TRBV19 | 15 | CASSLPRGSGGELFF | TGTGCCAGTAGTCTACCCCGAGGGAGCGGCGGGGAGCTGTTTTTT
- | TRBJ2-2 | TRBD2 | TRBV9 | 16 | CASSGILAGAPGELFF | TGTGCCAGCAGCGGGATACTAGCGGGGGCCCCCGGGGAGCTGTTTTTT
- | TRBJ1-1 | - | TRBV6-5 | 15 | CASSPVQGWGTEAFF | TGTGCCAGCAGCCCAGTTCAGGGTTGGGGCACTGAAGCTTTCTTT
- | TRBJ1-2 | TRBD1 | TRBV5-1 | 13 | CASSQGQGGGYTF | TGCGCCAGCAGTCAAGGACAGGGGGGTGGCTACACCTTC
- | TRBJ2-1 | TRBD2 | TRBV10-2 | 15 | CASSEIAGVVNEQFF | TGCGCCAGCAGTGAAATAGCGGGAGTGGTGAATGAGCAGTTCTTC
- | TRBJ2-7 | TRBD2 | TRBV7-3 | 16 | CASSLNPPSGGYEQYF | TGTGCCAGCAGCTTAAATCCCCCCTCGGGGGGCTACGAGCAGTACTTC
- | TRBJ1-3 | TRBD1 | TRBV11-2 | 16 | CASSLDHGTVGNTIYF | TGTGCCAGCAGCTTAGATCATGGGACAGTGGGAAACACCATATATTTT
few | TRBJ1-5 | - | TRBV28 | 12 | CASSFEVQPQHF | TGTGCCAGCAGTTTCGAGGTTCAGCCCCAGCATTTT
- | TRBJ2-3 | TRBD2 | TRBV5-1 | 16 | CASRPGTSGRTDTQYF | TGCGCCAGCAGGCCCGGGACTAGCGGGAGGACAGATACGCAGTATTTT
once | TRBJ1-2 | - | TRBV19 | 13 | CASMGEGGYGYTF | TGTGCCAGTATGGGGGAGGGTGGCTATGGCTACACCTTC